Following are 11 T cell receptor beta chains from one sample sequenced in a study of shared clonotypes between healthy human individuals. Produced via immunoSEQ multiplex PCR; TCRdb's table is partial and in-frame only. The table has fewer than 3 million clones, 85% to 95% seen once. Material for sequencing was naive CD4+ T cells from PBMCs. Subset noted: CD45RA+ positively selected. The receptors were sampled from a man aged 18 to 30 in good health. Some clones in this sample may be carry-over from other donors' samples.

The genes are TRBV7-2 and TRBJ2-5; 10 bases align to TRBD1. J gave up 0 bases and V 2 bases, and 6 bases lay outside the gene matches. In germline, CDR1 is SGHTA, CDR2 FQGNSA. This CDR3 comprises 17 residues. CDR3 nucleotide sequence: TGTGCCAGCAGCTTACCTCGGGACAGGGGATACCAAGAGACCCAGTACTTC. It is translated as CASSLPRDRGYQETQYF.

The rearrangement joins TRBV28 to TRBJ2-7, with 8 bases lining up with TRBD2. The CDR3 runs 15 residues. J gave up 4 bases and V 8 bases, and 13 bases lay outside the gene matches. The V gene's germline CDR1 is MDHEN and CDR2 SYDVKM. The CDR3 DNA is TGTGCCAGCTCCTTCAGCGGGAGCCCACCATACGAGCAGTACTTC. This gives the protein CASSFSGSPPYEQYF.

V gene TRBV6-5 combines with J gene TRBJ1-4; 7 positions agree with TRBD1. Germline values: CDR1 MNHEY, CDR2 SVGAGI. This CDR3 is 13 amino acids long. With 6 bases clipped from V and 8 bases from J, the junction kept 6 bases outside the gene matches. CDR3 sequence reads: CASSRPDREKLFF. CDR3 nucleotides: TGTGCCAGCAGCCGCCCGGACAGGGAAAAACTGTTTTTT.

The CDR3 sequence is CASSSHSGSPYNEQFF. Written as DNA, the CDR3 is TGTGCCAGCAGTTCTCATAGCGGGAGTCCCTACAATGAGCAGTTCTTC. This chain joins TRBV27 and TRBJ2-1; 9 bases match TRBD2. Germline CDR1 is MNHEY and CDR2 is SMNVEV (reference sequence). Losses at the gene ends were 4 bases for V and 2 bases for J; bases not matched to a gene: 6. CDR3 length: 16 residues.

This clone was found once. The chain links TRBV28 to TRBJ1-5; TRBD1 matches 7 bases. Germline V lookup: CDR1 MDHEN, CDR2 SYDVKM. The length of the CDR3 is 16 residues. After removal of 3 bases from V and 6 bases from J, the junction contained 11 bases not matched to a gene. CDR3 protein: CASSFGEGAQLQPQHF. CDR3 bases: TGTGCCAGCAGTTTCGGTGAGGGGGCGCAGCTTCAGCCCCAGCATTTT.

A remark on this clone: Additional DNA sequences in this sample encode the identical CDR3. The V and J genes are TRBV9 and TRBJ2-1, with D hard to call. V shed 2 bases and J shed 6 bases, with 9 bases lying between them. CDR3 length: 13 residues. The germline V gene encodes CDR1 SGDLS and CDR2 YYNGEE. CDR3 region: CASSVVASNEQFF. The CDR3 coding sequence is TGTGCCAGCAGCGTTGTAGCCTCCAATGAGCAGTTCTTC.

With respect to this clone: Other DNA sequences of this sample code for an identical CDR3. This rearrangement joins TRBV28 to TRBJ2-6; D uncertain. Deletions cut 2 bases from V and 2 bases from J, with 7 bases between. The CDR3 runs to 15 residues. Per germline, CDR1 MDHEN and CDR2 SYDVKM. This chain's CDR3 is CASSLPGAGANVLTF. CDR3 bases: TGTGCCAGCAGTTTACCCGGCGCTGGGGCCAACGTCCTGACTTTC.

V is TRBV27 and J is TRBJ1-1; no definite D call. Trimming took off 8 bases at V and 4 bases at J, with 20 bases between the two ends. Germline V gives CDR1 MNHEY, CDR2 SMNVEV (reference sequence). This CDR3 is built from 15 residues. CDR3 bases: TGTGCCAGCCAAAGCCCCCGACTAGGAAGCACTGAAGCTTTCTTT. As protein: CASQSPRLGSTEAFF.

This clone was counted once. The chain couples TRBV5-1 to TRBJ2-3; a possible D gene is TRBD2 (6 bases). CDR3 length equals 15 residues. V was cut by 1 base and J by 4 bases, with 13 bases left in between. The germline CDR1 and CDR2 sequences are SGHRS and YFSETQ. The CDR3 DNA is TGCGCCAGCAGCTTGTCGGACTGGGAGGCAGATACGCAGTATTTT. Translating it yields CASSLSDWEADTQYF. The full variable domain, in which reference TRBV5-1 and TRBJ2-3 provide the parts outside the CDR3, is KAGVTQTPRYLIKTRGQQVTLSCSPISGHRSVSWYQQTPGQGLQFLFEYFSETQRNKGNFPGRFSGRQFSNSRSEMNVSTLELGDSALYLCASSLSDWEADTQYFGPGTRLTVL.

This clone has a handful of counts. The V gene is TRBV7-2, the J gene TRBJ2-1, with 12 bases matching TRBD2. Germline V gives CDR1 SGHTA, CDR2 FQGNSA. CDR3 length equals 16 residues. Trimming removed 2 bases from V and 8 bases from J; junction bases left unmatched: 7. The CDR3 DNA is TGTGCCAGCAGCTTATACGTACTAGCGGGGGGCGATGAGCAGTTCTTC. The encoded protein is CASSLYVLAGGDEQFF.

The chain joins TRBV4-2 to TRBJ2-7; D may be TRBD1 (5 bases). Trimming stripped 5 bases from V and 2 bases from J, with 19 bases between. The CDR3 runs to 16 residues. Germline-derived CDR1 and CDR2 are LGHNA and YNFKEQ. CDR3 coding DNA: TGTGCCAGCAGCTCGACGGTGGCACAGGTTCCCTACGAGCAGTACTTC. Translated: CASSSTVAQVPYEQYF.